Each of the 31 T cell receptor beta chains below was sequenced from the same sample in a study of cytomegalovirus exposure and HLA in healthy donors. The study ran its PCR with 60 Vbeta and 13 Jbeta primers. Method: immunoSEQ multiplex PCR; TCRdb's copy keeps in-frame clones and lacks some. The profile shows approximately 260,000 clones, 92% of them singletons. Sequences were obtained from PBMCs. These receptors originate from a girl aged 2 to 9 in good health and CMV-seronegative.

The chain employs TRBV7-8 and TRBJ2-7; 12 bases map to TRBD2. CDR1 and CDR2 (germline): SGHVS, FQNEAQ. This CDR3 spans 15 amino acids. Trimming took 5 bases from V and 0 from J; bases not matched to a gene: 2. In DNA, the CDR3 is TGTGCCAGCAGCGTGACTAGCGGGAGCTCCTACGAGCAGTACTTC. Translation gives CASSVTSGSSYEQYF. The full variable domain, with the rest looked up from reference TRBV7-8 and TRBJ2-7, is GAGVSQSPRYKVAKRGQDVALRCDPISGHVSLFWYQQALGQGPEFLTYFQNEAQLDKSGLPSDRFFAERPEGSVSTLKIQRTQQEDSAVYLCASSVTSGSSYEQYFGPGTRLTVT.

The chain carries TRBV28 and TRBJ1-6, with D tentatively TRBD1 (5 bases). Germline V gene lookup returns CDR1 MDHEN and CDR2 SYDVKM. V was clipped by 2 bases and J by 6 bases, with 8 bases between them. CDR3 length: 14 amino acids. CDR3 residues: CASSLLQGNSPLHF. The CDR3 DNA reads as TGTGCCAGCAGTTTACTCCAGGGTAATTCACCCCTCCACTTT.

The rearrangement uses TRBV5-4 and TRBJ2-2, with D tentatively TRBD1 (5 bases). V lost 2 bases and J lost 6, with 14 bases in between. Germline V gene data show CDR1 as SGHNT and CDR2 as YYREEE (reference sequence). The CDR3 has 15 residues. The CDR3 nucleotides read TGTGCCAGCAGCTTTCAGGGAATTATCCCCGGGGAGCTGTTTTTT. It specifies CASSFQGIIPGELFF.

The chain uses TRBV27 and TRBJ1-2; D unresolved. CDR1 is MNHEY and CDR2 is SMNVEV in the germline V gene (reference sequence). V lost 7 bases to trimming and J lost 7 bases, with 16 bases between them. The CDR3 spans 13 residues. The DNA for the CDR3 is TGTGCCAGCAAGCCCCCCGGAGTTCTTGGCTACACCTTC. Translating gives CASKPPGVLGYTF.

The chain employs TRBV9 and TRBJ2-1; TRBD2 aligns across 12 bases. Looked up from germline, CDR1 is SGDLS and CDR2 is YYNGEE. This CDR3 has 15 amino acids. V gave up 1 base and J gave up 9 bases; unmatched junction bases: 5. The CDR3 region has the DNA TGTGCCAGCAGCGTAACTAGCGGGGGGTCATTTGAGCAGTTCTTC. Protein sequence: CASSVTSGGSFEQFF.

The chain couples TRBV9 to TRBJ2-3; 8 bases line up with TRBD2. This CDR3 spans 17 amino acids. Germline trimming cut 0 bases from V and 0 bases from J; bases unmatched to any gene: 6. Germline V lookup: CDR1 SGDLS, CDR2 YYNGEE. As DNA, the CDR3 is TGTGCCAGCAGCGTAGGCCCTCCGGGGGGGAGCACAGATACGCAGTATTTT. This sequence encodes CASSVGPPGGSTDTQYF. Drawing the rest from reference TRBV9 and TRBJ2-3, the complete variable domain is DSGVTQTPKHLITATGQRVTLRCSPRSGDLSVYWYQQSLDQGLQFLIQYYNGEERAKGNILERFSAQQFPDLHSELNLSSLELGDSALYFCASSVGPPGGSTDTQYFGPGTRLTVL.

J is TRBJ2-6 and V is TRBV9; D is possibly TRBD1 (5 bases). The V end lost 3 bases, the J end lost 1 base, and 5 bases lay between the germline ends. This CDR3 contains 14 residues. Germline CDR1 reads SGDLS; CDR2 reads YYNGEE. Here the CDR3 DNA reads TGTGCCAGCAGCGACAGGTCTGGGGCCAACGTCCTGACTTTC. Protein: CASSDRSGANVLTF.

The genes are TRBV30 and TRBJ1-1; weak D call: TRBD1 (6 bases). There are 13 residues in the CDR3. The germline V gene has CDR1 GTSNPN and CDR2 SVGIG (reference sequence). The germline V and J ends were trimmed by 2 bases and 4 bases, with 11 bases remaining between them. CDR3 in amino acids: CAWSPQGSTEAFF. CDR3 DNA: TGTGCCTGGAGTCCACAGGGAAGCACTGAAGCTTTCTTT. The whole variable domain, filled in from reference TRBV30 and TRBJ1-1, reads SQTIHQWPATLVQPVGSPLSLECTVEGTSNPNLYWYRQAAGRGLQLLFYSVGIGQISSEVPQNLSASRPQDRQFILSSKKLLLSDSGFYLCAWSPQGSTEAFFGQGTRLTVV.

The chain carries TRBV30 and TRBJ1-1; D uncertain. Trimming stripped 2 bases from V and 7 bases from J, with 14 bases between. The CDR3 contains 13 residues. CDR1 is GTSNPN, CDR2 SVGIG, per germline (reference sequence). CDR3 protein: CAWSPGSDLEAFF. The CDR3 nucleotides read TGTGCCTGGAGTCCCGGGAGCGACCTTGAAGCTTTCTTT.

The rearrangement uses TRBV29-1 and TRBJ1-2; TRBD1 might be the D (5 bases). The V gene's germline CDR1 is SQVTM and CDR2 ANQGSEA. The CDR3 has 12 amino acids. Between the trimmed V and J ends, which lost 5 bases and 7 bases, there was a span of 14 bases. The CDR3 is CSVLKAQGGYTF. DNA for the CDR3: TGCAGCGTTCTCAAGGCCCAGGGTGGCTACACCTTC.

The rearrangement uses TRBV5-1 and TRBJ1-1; 7 bases map to TRBD1. With V trimmed by 4 bases and J by 0 bases, 9 bases remained unmatched. The V gene's germline CDR1 is SGHRS and CDR2 YFSETQ. The CDR3 is made up of 16 amino acids. CDR3 in DNA: TGCGCCAGCAGCAAAAAAGAGGACAGGCTGAACACTGAAGCTTTCTTT. This codes for CASSKKEDRLNTEAFF.

The J gene is TRBJ2-1, the V gene TRBV7-9; perhaps TRBD2 as D (6 bases). The V end lost 5 bases, the J end lost 6 bases, and 20 bases lay between the germline ends. CDR1 and CDR2 (germline): SEHNR, FQNEAQ (reference sequence). The CDR3 length is 16 residues. The CDR3 loop is CASSRGSAGVPNEQFF. Written as DNA, the CDR3 is TGTGCCAGCAGCCGAGGGTCAGCGGGCGTTCCCAATGAGCAGTTCTTC.

The CDR3 DNA reads as TGTGCCACCAGCAGAGAAATAGTCGGGGAGCTGTTTTTT. Its protein is CATSREIVGELFF. The rearrangement uses TRBV15 and TRBJ2-2; the D is unclear. V was pared by 0 bases and J by 7 bases, with 6 bases between. The CDR3 length is 13 residues. Germline values: CDR1 LNHNV, CDR2 YYDKDF (reference sequence).

Note on this clone: A junction boundary mismatches the germline segment, possibly from a read error. The chain combines TRBV5-5 with TRBJ1-5; 8 bases align to TRBD1. CDR3 length: 16 amino acids. The germline V gene has CDR1 SGHKS and CDR2 YYEKEE (reference sequence). CDR3 residues: CASSQSWGQAEQPQHF. CDR3 DNA sequence: TGCGCCAGCAGCCAAAGTTGGGGACAGGCTGAGCAGCCCCAGCATTTT.

V usage is TRBV7-9 and J usage is TRBJ1-3; a weak D match, TRBD1 (6 bases). In germline, CDR1 is SEHNR, CDR2 FQNEAQ (reference sequence). Trimming took 5 bases from V and 4 from J, leaving 15 bases between them. The length of the CDR3 is 15 residues. CDR3 in amino acids: CASSQDGTLGNTIYF. In DNA, the CDR3 is TGTGCCAGCAGCCAGGACGGGACACTCGGAAACACCATATATTTT.

This sequence joins TRBV28 and TRBJ1-1; tentatively, D is TRBD1 (5 bases). Trimming shortened V by 5 bases and J by 0 bases, and 13 bases separated the two germline ends. Looked up from germline, CDR1 is MDHEN and CDR2 is SYDVKM. The CDR3 is made up of 15 amino acids. Here the CDR3 reads CASSPAGVMNTEAFF. The CDR3 nucleotides are TGTGCCAGCAGTCCGGCGGGGGTAATGAACACTGAAGCTTTCTTT.

The chain links TRBV15 to TRBJ2-7; weak D call: TRBD2 (6 bases). Looked up from germline, CDR1 is LNHNV and CDR2 is YYDKDF (reference sequence). The ends were cut back, 0 bases at V and 7 bases at J, with 22 bases in the middle. This CDR3 comprises 17 residues. CDR3 sequence: CATSRDPGGGTFGEQYF. The CDR3 coding sequence is TGTGCCACCAGCAGAGATCCCGGTGGCGGGACCTTCGGTGAGCAGTACTTC.

The CDR3 region is CASSLAGKNTEAFF. The CDR3 DNA sequence: TGTGCCAGCAGCCTTGCGGGAAAGAACACTGAAGCTTTCTTT. This chain connects TRBV7-9 to TRBJ1-1, with D hard to call. Germline V CDR1 and CDR2: SEHNR, FQNEAQ (reference sequence). V dropped 5 bases and J dropped 1 base, with 11 bases sitting between them. This CDR3 is built from 14 residues.

V and J are TRBV27 and TRBJ2-1, with 11 positions matching TRBD1. The CDR3 has 15 residues. V lost 4 bases, J lost 3 bases, and 2 bases stayed unmatched. Germline CDR1 is MNHEY and CDR2 is SMNVEV (reference sequence). Here the CDR3 reads CASSSGTGGYNEQFF. As DNA, the CDR3 is TGTGCCAGCAGTTCCGGGACAGGGGGCTACAATGAGCAGTTCTTC.

This chain connects TRBV2 to TRBJ1-4, with D unresolved. CDR1 and CDR2 from the germline V gene are SNHLY and FYNNEI. There are 14 residues in the CDR3. V was cut by 4 bases and J by 7 bases, with 13 bases left in between. In nucleotides, the CDR3 is TGTGCCAGCAGTGTGCGGCAGTCGAGTGAAAAACTGTTTTTT. Protein product: CASSVRQSSEKLFF. The variable domain in full, completed from reference TRBV2 and TRBJ1-4, reads EPEVTQTPSHQVTQMGQEVILRCVPISNHLYFYWYRQILGQKVEFLVSFYNNEISEKSEIFDDQFSVERPDGSNFTLKIRSTKLEDSAMYFCASSVRQSSEKLFFGSGTQLSVL.

V gene TRBV7-9 combines with J gene TRBJ2-5, with 12 bases fitting TRBD1. Looked up from germline, CDR1 is SEHNR and CDR2 is FQNEAQ (reference sequence). V shed 4 bases and J 5 bases; nucleotides not matched to a gene: 5. This CDR3 contains 15 residues. CDR3 sequence reads: CASSSRDRGQETQYF. The CDR3 DNA is TGTGCCAGCAGCTCACGGGACAGGGGGCAGGAGACCCAGTACTTC. The entire variable domain, with the rest obtained from reference TRBV7-9 and TRBJ2-5, is as follows: DTGVSQNPRHKITKRGQNVTFRCDPISEHNRLYWYRQTLGQGPEFLTYFQNEAQLEKSRLLSDRFSAERPKGSFSTLEIQRTEQGDSAMYLCASSSRDRGQETQYFGPGTRLLVL.

The chain is built from TRBV6-5 and TRBJ2-2, with D perhaps TRBD2 (5 bases). Germline-derived CDR1 and CDR2 are MNHEY and SVGAGI. V shed 4 bases and J shed 7 bases, with 13 bases lying between them. This CDR3 has 14 amino acids. CDR3 sequence reads: CASSSPAGGGELFF. The CDR3 DNA reads as TGTGCCAGCAGTTCTCCGGCGGGTGGCGGGGAGCTGTTTTTT.

The chain employs TRBV12-1 and TRBJ2-7; the DNA was not used to check the table's D call, TRBD1. TRBV12-1 is reported as a pseudogene. The CDR3 is made up of 15 amino acids. The CDR3 DNA reads TGTGCCAGCAGCTACCAGGGTTGTACCCCCTACGAGCAGTACTTC. Protein product: CASSYQGCTPYEQYF.

This rearrangement joins TRBV5-1 to TRBJ2-1; TRBD2 matches at 14 bases. Germline V gene lookup returns CDR1 SGHRS and CDR2 YFSETQ. V gave up 1 base and J gave up 9 bases; unmatched junction bases: 9. The CDR3 has 17 amino acids. As DNA, the CDR3 is TGCGCCAGCAGCTTGTCGGGACTAGCGGGAGTGTTGAGTGAGCAGTTCTTC. This encodes CASSLSGLAGVLSEQFF.

The table lists this clone with a count of one. This sequence joins TRBV28 and TRBJ1-3, with TRBD1 matching over 7 bases. Germline V gene sequence: CDR1 MDHEN, CDR2 SYDVKM. The length of the CDR3 is 14 residues. The V segment lost 8 bases and the J segment 3 bases; nucleotides outside the gene matches: 7. CDR3 bases: TGTGCCAGCCAGACCGGGACAGTTGGAAACACCATATATTTT. This encodes CASQTGTVGNTIYF.

This clone was observed once. This sequence joins TRBV5-4 and TRBJ2-1; D is undetermined. CDR3 length: 13 residues. The germline V gene has CDR1 SGHNT and CDR2 YYREEE (reference sequence). Deletions cut 0 bases from V and 4 bases from J, with 5 bases between. The CDR3 bases are TGTGCCAGCAGCTTGGCTACTTACAATGAGCAGTTCTTC. This encodes CASSLATYNEQFF.

This sequence joins TRBV6-1 and TRBJ2-7; 9 bases are shared with TRBD2. Losses at the gene ends were 8 bases for V and 3 bases for J; bases not matched to a gene: 5. The length of the CDR3 is 13 residues. Germline V gene lookup returns CDR1 MNHNS and CDR2 SASEGT. DNA for the CDR3: TGTGCCAGCGAGGGGACTAGCAGCTACGAGCAGTACTTC. Translating gives CASEGTSSYEQYF.

The count of this clone is one. The CDR3 DNA reads as TGTGCCAGCAGCTTGGATGTCCAGGGCCTCTATGGCTACACCTTC. Amino acid sequence: CASSLDVQGLYGYTF. This chain connects TRBV5-6 to TRBJ1-2, with D maybe TRBD1 (5 bases). Trimming took off 0 bases at V and 4 bases at J, with 13 bases between the two ends. Germline V gives CDR1 SGHDT, CDR2 YYEEEE. The CDR3 runs to 15 residues.

The rearrangement joins TRBV2 to TRBJ1-2; weak D call: TRBD1 (5 bases). V lost 6 bases and J 4 bases, leaving 12 bases between the germline ends. CDR1 is SNHLY, CDR2 FYNNEI, per germline. CDR3 size: 13 residues. The CDR3 DNA reads TGTGCCAGCAGAGGCAGGGAGGGCTATGGCTACACCTTC. Encoded protein: CASRGREGYGYTF.

V is TRBV2 and J is TRBJ2-7; 9 bases match TRBD1. This CDR3 is built from 14 residues. The germline V gene has CDR1 SNHLY and CDR2 FYNNEI. Losses at the gene ends were 7 bases for V and 6 bases for J; bases not matched to a gene: 10. Here the CDR3 reads CASTTGTGLSEQYF. The CDR3 DNA is TGTGCCAGCACAACGGGGACAGGGTTGTCCGAGCAGTACTTC.

The chain carries TRBV27 and TRBJ2-7; D may be TRBD1 (6 bases). Germline CDR1 is MNHEY and CDR2 is SMNVEV (reference sequence). V lost 4 bases to trimming and J lost 5 bases, with 18 bases between them. This CDR3 comprises 15 residues. CDR3 sequence (DNA): TGTGCCAGCAGTTCCCCCGTAACAGGGATCAACGAGCAGTACTTC. Translating gives CASSSPVTGINEQYF.